This note documents a single T cell receptor beta chain sequence. Its antigen is undetermined. The sample belongs to a study of shared clonotypes between healthy human individuals. Study-wide results and limits: Roughly 5% was the fraction of naive CD4 clonotypes found shared across four donors.

A CD45RA-negative memory subset and a CD45RA+ naive subset were separated from the CD4+ cells. The protocol was immunoSEQ multiplex PCR, while the TCRdb copy is restricted to in-frame clones and leaves out a portion. The sample consists of about 2.3 million clones, around 93% of them appearing once. The V gene lost 3 bases and the J gene lost 1 base, with 0 bases spanning the gap. This CDR3 comprises 11 residues. From germline, CDR1 is SNHLY and CDR2 FYNNEI. The chain combines TRBV2 with TRBJ1-1; D not certain. The sequence derives from a man aged 18 to 30 in good health. Some clones in this sample may be carry-over from other donors' samples. Source material: naive CD4+ T cells from PBMCs. As for subset: CD45RA+ positively selected. For the CDR3, the DNA is TGTGCCAGCAGTGAGAACACTGAAGCTTTCTTT. As protein: CASSENTEAFF.